This TCR beta chain was identified during a study of vaccination and CD4 T cells after COVID-19. Stated treatment: approximately 11-day PBMC culture with coronavirus spike peptide pools or control peptides (ViraFEST assay). Per-well cultures of two million PBMCs received around 9.9 IU/ml IL-2 and approximately 9.4 ug/ml peptide pools. Regarding this clonotype: Its target is unknown.

This CDR3 comprises 15 residues. The V gene lost 5 bases and the J gene lost 1 base, with 15 bases spanning the gap. Germline CDR1 is DFQATT and CDR2 is SNEGSKA (reference sequence). Sequence data for DNA of cultured CD4+ T cells were generated by the Oncomine TCR Beta short-read assay. Using the QIAamp micro DNA kit, genomic DNA was extracted from the CD4+ T cells that had been cultured. A single record per CDR3 protein comes from TCRdb applying MiXCR to the PCR reads. This sample has about 13,000 distinct CDR3 sequences, with around 50% found just once. J is TRBJ2-1 and V is TRBV20-1, with D maybe TRBD2 (6 bases). The sequencing sample was made of CD4+ T cells from blood, cultured in vitro. The clonotype comes from a human donor who had recovered from COVID-19. The CDR3 coding sequence is TGCAGTGCTGAGGACCAGGGAGGATCCTACAATGAGCAGTTCTTC. Protein sequence: CSAEDQGGSYNEQFF.